The 8 T cell receptor beta chains listed next were all sequenced from one sample in a study of blood T cell repertoires in COVID-19. Profiled with immunoSEQ multiplex PCR; TCRdb holds only in-frame clones, not every one. The sample contains some 150,000 clones, about four fifths of which appear only once. Sequenced material: PBMCs or T cells enriched from blood (not recorded which). These receptors all stem from a man between 50 and 59 years old who had recovered from COVID-19.

The CDR3 coding sequence is TGTGCCAGCAGCTTAGCGTCCAGGGGGAAATCCGGGGAGCTGTTTTTT. As protein: CASSLASRGKSGELFF. The chain combines TRBV7-6 with TRBJ2-2; 7 bases map to TRBD1. The length of the CDR3 is 16 residues. CDR1 is SGHVS, CDR2 FNYEAQ, per germline. The junction had 7 bases not matched to a gene; V was cut back by 0 bases and J by 6 bases.

The chain carries TRBV15 and TRBJ1-3, with no clear D. Germline CDR1 and CDR2: LNHNV and YYDKDF (reference sequence). The CDR3 contains 15 residues. V was cut by 1 base and J by 1 base, with 8 bases left in between. CDR3 residues: CATSRAGDSGNTIYF. The DNA of the CDR3 is TGTGCCACCAGCAGAGCCGGGGATTCTGGAAACACCATATATTTT.

The chain recombines TRBV7-3 with TRBJ2-1; possible D gene TRBD2, 5 bases. Trimming cost V 5 bases and J 0 bases, with 11 bases left between them. This CDR3 spans 15 amino acids. Germline CDR1 reads SGHTA; CDR2 reads FQGTGA. CDR3 DNA sequence: TGTGCCAGCAGCGGAGGTTTTAGCTCCTACAATGAGCAGTTCTTC. The encoded protein is CASSGGFSSYNEQFF.

The chain carries TRBV11-2 and TRBJ2-1; 14 nucleotides match TRBD2. Losses at the gene ends were 5 bases for V and 5 bases for J; bases not matched to a gene: 5. This CDR3 is 16 amino acids long. CDR1 SGHAT and CDR2 FQNNGV come from the germline V gene. The CDR3 sequence is CASSPGLAGGNNEQFF. The DNA for the CDR3 is TGTGCCAGCAGCCCCGGACTAGCGGGGGGCAACAATGAGCAGTTCTTC.

Remarks on this clone: A much larger clonotype is one base distant, so this may be a read error. The gene calls are TRBV9 and TRBJ2-3; no clear D gene. The CDR3 has 12 amino acids. CDR1 is SGDLS, CDR2 YYNGEE, per germline. V shed 4 bases and J shed 0 bases, with 3 bases lying between them. The CDR3 protein is CASSLSTDTQYF. The CDR3 DNA sequence: TGTGCCAGCAGCCTAAGCACAGATACGCAGTATTTT.

This sequence joins TRBV18 and TRBJ1-4; the D gene is possibly TRBD1 (5 bases). The germline V gene encodes CDR1 KGHSH and CDR2 LQKENI. The V end lost 1 base, the J end lost 6 bases, and 21 bases lay between the germline ends. This CDR3 has 18 amino acids. The CDR3 nucleotides are TGTGCCAGCTCACCACAGTGGGGCCGGCCCTTAGTAGATGAAAAACTGTTTTTT. Amino acids: CASSPQWGRPLVDEKLFF.

The V call is TRBV4-1, the J call TRBJ2-3; D is ambiguous. Germline assignment: CDR1 MGHRA and CDR2 YSYEKL. This CDR3 contains 11 residues. The V end was cut by 3 bases, the J end by 5 bases, with 3 bases between. The DNA for the CDR3 is TGCGCCAGCAGCCAGCGAGATACGCAGTATTTT. Protein sequence: CASSQRDTQYF.

The chain carries TRBV4-1 and TRBJ2-3; 9 bases align to TRBD2. The germline gives CDR1 MGHRA, CDR2 YSYEKL. The length of the CDR3 is 17 residues. V was pared by 0 bases and J by 0 bases, with 4 bases of the junction left unmatched. In nucleotides, the CDR3 is TGCGCCAGCAGCCAAGAGGCAGCGGGGGGTAGCACAGATACGCAGTATTTT. Translation gives CASSQEAAGGSTDTQYF.